The rows below give T cell receptor beta chains drawn from one sample of a study of blood T cell repertoires in COVID-19. Using immunoSEQ multiplex PCR, the repertoire was profiled, and TCRdb retains in-frame clones only, with some absent. This sample has roughly 140,000 clones, with around 86% found just once. Sequenced sample: peripheral blood. These receptors were collected from a woman of 80 years or more with acute or convalescent COVID-19. CDR3s include the opening cysteine and the closing phenylalanine or tryptophan. A D gene is named only where the DNA matches it firmly. Clone size is given for some rows only: seen once, a few or many times, or a class if the clone is expanded.

clone_size	d_call	v_call	j_call	cdr3_nt	cdr3_aa
once	-	TRBV6-2/TRBV6-3	TRBJ1-2	TGTGCCAGCAGTTATGACGGGAGCTACACCTTC	CASSYDGSYTF
-	TRBD1	TRBV28	TRBJ2-5	TGTGCCAGCAGTGAGGGGGCTCGGGAGACCCAGTACTTC	CASSEGARETQYF
-	TRBD1	TRBV10-3	TRBJ2-5	TGTGCCACCCGGGACAGGCCTAACCAAGAGACCCAGTACTTC	CATRDRPNQETQYF
few	-	TRBV6-5	TRBJ1-4	TGTGCCAGCACCAATACCGGGTATCTTGGGGAAAAACTGTTTTTT	CASTNTGYLGEKLFF
-	TRBD1	TRBV2	TRBJ1-6	TGTGCCAGCAGGATGTGGGACAGGTATAATTCACCCCTCCACTTT	CASRMWDRYNSPLHF
-	-	TRBV27	TRBJ2-2	TGTGCCAGCAGTTTACTCGAATCCAGGGCCGGGGAGCTGTTTTTT	CASSLLESRAGELFF
-	-	TRBV30	TRBJ2-5	TGTGCCTGGAGTGTCGGGGTTCGGTCGACCCAGTACTTC	CAWSVGVRSTQYF
-	-	TRBV4-1	TRBJ1-5	TGCGCCAGCAGCCAAAATACACAGGGTAATCAGCCCCAGCATTTT	CASSQNTQGNQPQHF
-	TRBD2	TRBV30	TRBJ2-1	TGTGCCTGGAGTCCTAGACTAGCGGATCGTAGGGAGTTCTTC	CAWSPRLADRREFF
-	TRBD2	TRBV5-6	TRBJ2-4	TGTGCCAGCAGCTTGGTACCCTGGTCGGGAGGTGAGAACATTCAGTACTTC	CASSLVPWSGGENIQYF
-	-	TRBV19	TRBJ1-2	TGTGCCAGTAACTCGCAAAACTATGGCTACACCTTC	CASNSQNYGYTF
-	TRBD1	TRBV5-1	TRBJ2-3	TGCGCCAGCAGCTTGCAGGGGGCCGGGTCAGATACGCAGTATTTT	CASSLQGAGSDTQYF
-	-	TRBV3-1/TRBV3-2	TRBJ2-6	TGTGCCAGCAGCCTCATCTCCCGGCGGGAACCCTCTGGGGCCAACGTCCTGACTTTC	CASSLISRREPSGANVLTF
-	TRBD2	TRBV25-1	TRBJ2-3	TGTGCCAGCCCCCCTCGAACTAGCGCAAACACAGATACGCAGTATTTT	CASPPRTSANTDTQYF
-	-	TRBV28	TRBJ2-2	TGTGCCAGCAGTTTCCTTAGCGGGGAGCTGTTTTTT	CASSFLSGELFF
-	-	TRBV7-2	TRBJ1-2	TGTGCCAGCAGCTTAATAGGAGTCCTTAACTATGGCTACACCTTC	CASSLIGVLNYGYTF
few	-	TRBV5-1	TRBJ1-4	TGCGCCAGCAACAAACAGGGAGATAATGAAAAACTGTTTTTT	CASNKQGDNEKLFF
-	-	TRBV10-2	TRBJ1-2	TGCGCCAGCAGTGAATCCGGGACAAAAGGCTACACCTTC	CASSESGTKGYTF
-	-	TRBV6-5	TRBJ1-1	TGTGCCAGCAGTTATCGGCAGGGTGTAACTGAAGCTTTCTTT	CASSYRQGVTEAFF
-	TRBD1	TRBV19	TRBJ2-5	TGTGCCAGTAGTCGACAGGGCTTCCAAGAGACCCAGTACTTC	CASSRQGFQETQYF
once	TRBD1	TRBV10-1	TRBJ2-7	TGCGCCAGCAGTGATGGGCAGGGGGCCCCCTACGAGCAGTACTTC	CASSDGQGAPYEQYF
-	-	TRBV10-3	TRBJ2-3	TGTGCCATCAGTGAGAAACCACCCCGAGTGAGGACAGATACGCAGTATTTT	CAISEKPPRVRTDTQYF
-	-	TRBV19	TRBJ2-3	TGTGCCAGTAGTATAGGAGGACTCACAGATACGCAGTATTTT	CASSIGGLTDTQYF
once	TRBD2	TRBV10-3	TRBJ2-1	TGTGCCATCAACTCCAACAGCGGGAGCAAGTACAATGAGCAGTTCTTC	CAINSNSGSKYNEQFF
-	-	TRBV7-2	TRBJ2-7	TGTGCCAGCAGCTTAGCCTTTTCCTACGAGCAGTACTTC	CASSLAFSYEQYF
-	-	TRBV27	TRBJ1-4	TGTGCCAGCAGTTTGATTGGGGGGAATGAAAAACTGTTTTTT	CASSLIGGNEKLFF
-	-	TRBV6-6	TRBJ1-1	TGTGCCAGCAGTTACGGGGGGGCGACTGAAGCTTTCTTT	CASSYGGATEAFF
once	-	TRBV10-2	TRBJ2-7	TGCGCCAGCAGGACTAGGTTCGACGAGCAGTACTTC	CASRTRFDEQYF
-	-	TRBV6-1	TRBJ1-2	TGTGCCAGCAGTGAACAGGGGCTAGAGGGCTACACCTTC	CASSEQGLEGYTF
once	TRBD1	TRBV5-8	TRBJ2-5	TGTGCCAGCAGCTTGGGAGGGACAGCCCAAGAGGCCCAGTACTTC	CASSLGGTAQEAQYF
-	TRBD2	TRBV11-2	TRBJ2-3	TGTGCCAGCAGCTTGACTAGCGGGGGGCGCACAGATACGCAGTATTTT	CASSLTSGGRTDTQYF
-	TRBD2	TRBV24-1	TRBJ2-7	TGTGCCACCAGGGGTTTCACGGGACTAGCGGGGGGATACTACGAGCAGTACTTC	CATRGFTGLAGGYYEQYF
once	-	TRBV15	TRBJ2-3	TGTGCCACCAGCAGAGATGTGAGCGGGCCTAGCACAGATACGCAGTATTTT	CATSRDVSGPSTDTQYF
-	-	TRBV28	TRBJ1-1	TGTGCCAGCAGTAGGGGAGGGGGGTTCACTGAAGCTTTCTTT	CASSRGGGFTEAFF
-	-	TRBV24-1	TRBJ1-1	TGTGCCTCTCGGGAGGGAATTGACACTGAAGCTTTCTTT	CASREGIDTEAFF
-	TRBD2	TRBV7-2	TRBJ2-1	TGTGCCAGCAGCTCGGGACTAGCGGGGGCCGAGGAGCAGTTCTTC	CASSSGLAGAEEQFF
-	-	TRBV6-2/TRBV6-3	TRBJ2-7	TGTGCCAGCAGTCGGCAGGTCTTTTCATATCAAGCCTACGAGCAGTACTTC	CASSRQVFSYQAYEQYF
-	TRBD1	TRBV15	TRBJ2-7	TGTGCCACCAGCGCATACAGGGGCTTTGGCGAGCAGTACTTC	CATSAYRGFGEQYF
-	TRBD2	TRBV5-1	TRBJ2-2	TGCGCCAGCAGCGCCCCCGGGACTAGCGGGCTCACCGGGGAGCTGTTTTTT	CASSAPGTSGLTGELFF
-	TRBD1	TRBV9	TRBJ1-2	TGTGCCAGCAGCGGTCGGACAGGGGGTAGGGGCTACACCTTC	CASSGRTGGRGYTF
-	-	TRBV28	TRBJ1-5	TGTGCCAGCGCTACCCCCAGGGGAAGCAATCAGCCCCAGCATTTT	CASATPRGSNQPQHF
-	-	TRBV5-6	TRBJ1-2	TGTGCCAGCAGCTTGGCCGGGGTGATCTACACCTTC	CASSLAGVIYTF
-	TRBD1	TRBV28	TRBJ1-2	TGTGCCAGCAGTTTAGCACAGGGGGCGCGGGGCTACACCTTC	CASSLAQGARGYTF
-	TRBD2	TRBV5-6	TRBJ2-7	TGTGCCAGCAGCTTAGTAGGCGGGGGAGCCTACGAGCAGTACTTC	CASSLVGGGAYEQYF
-	-	TRBV10-3	TRBJ2-2	TGTGCCATCAGTGACCTCGAGCTGAAGAACACCGGGGAGCTGTTTTTT	CAISDLELKNTGELFF
-	TRBD1	TRBV7-8	TRBJ1-4	TGTGCCAGCAGCTCCGCCGGGACAGGAGGCGAAAAACTGTTTTTT	CASSSAGTGGEKLFF
-	TRBD1	TRBV5-1	TRBJ2-3	TGCGCCAGCAGTTCGGGGACAGGGGGCACAGATACGCAGTATTTT	CASSSGTGGTDTQYF
-	-	TRBV7-8	TRBJ2-7	TGTGCCAGCAGCCCACCGATCAGACAGAGGAGCTACGAGCAGTACTTC	CASSPPIRQRSYEQYF